The next 3 T cell receptor beta chains were all read from a single sample in a study of shared clonotypes between healthy human individuals. Sequenced by immunoSEQ multiplex PCR; TCRdb stores in-frame clones only, minus some. Of about 2.3 million clones listed, around 92% are singletons. Specimen: naive CD4+ T cells from PBMCs. Subset of the sample: CD45RA+ positively selected. The receptors derive from a man aged 18 to 29 in good health. Some clones in this sample may be carry-over from other donors' samples.

The gene calls are TRBV28 and TRBJ2-7, with D uncertain. The germline gives CDR1 MDHEN, CDR2 SYDVKM. With 2 bases removed from V and 7 bases from J, the gap between germline ends came to 9 bases. The CDR3 spans 12 residues. The CDR3: CASSLVSAEQYF. In DNA form, the CDR3 reads TGTGCCAGCAGTTTAGTAAGTGCAGAGCAGTACTTC.

The chain carries TRBV29-1 and TRBJ2-7, with 9 bases aligning to TRBD1. CDR3 length: 13 residues. V shed 4 bases, J shed 7 bases, and the junction held 8 bases outside the gene matches. The V gene's germline CDR1 is SQVTM and CDR2 ANQGSEA. DNA of the CDR3: TGCAGCGTTGGAGGGACAGGGTCATTAGAGCAGTACTTC. Translation gives CSVGGTGSLEQYF.

The chain carries TRBV13 and TRBJ1-2; no reliable D call. Trimming removed 7 bases at V and 5 bases at J, with 23 bases between. The CDR3 contains 16 residues. Germline assignment: CDR1 PRHDT and CDR2 FYEKMQ (reference sequence). The CDR3 region has the DNA TGTGCCAGCACCCAAGAGTTGGGAATAACTGGGTATGGCTACACCTTC. It encodes CASTQELGITGYGYTF.